These 27 T cell receptor beta chains were all obtained from the same sample, sequenced in a study of T cells in women clearing cervical HPV infection. TCRdb keeps only in-frame clones here, not all; method: immunoSEQ multiplex PCR. In total, the table holds around 35,000 clones. Sequencing was carried out using blood buffy coat. All receptors come from a woman aged 18-69 years with a cervical HPV16 infection that either progressed to CIN3+ or cleared (not recorded which).

A note on this clone: From the germline J gene comes the end of the CDR3, since the read stops 3 residues before it. This chain uses TRBV12-3 or TRBV12-4 with TRBJ2-5, with a weak D call TRBD2 (7 bases). V lost 7 bases, J lost 5 bases, and 17 bases lay in between. The CDR3 consists of 14 residues. The CDR3 reads CASTLGGGEETQYF. CDR3 bases read: TGTGCCAGCACCCTAGGGGGGGGCGAGGAGACC.

A remark on this clone: The read terminates 3 residues before the CDR3 end, so the remaining end is supplied by the germline J gene. The V and J genes are TRBV5-1 and TRBJ2-5; perhaps TRBD1 as D (5 bases). The CDR3 extends over 13 amino acids. Trimming took 8 bases from V and 2 from J, leaving 13 bases between them. CDR1 is SGHRS and CDR2 is YFSETQ in the germline V gene. CDR3 sequence: CASKTAYQETQYF. The sequenced CDR3 bases are TGCGCCAGTAAGACAGCGTATCAAGAGACC.

For this clone: The junction departs from germline at one end; a sequencing error may be responsible. From the germline J gene comes the end of the CDR3, since the read stops 3 residues before it. The chain recombines TRBV4-2 with TRBJ2-3; D is undetermined. The CDR3 has 15 residues. CDR1 LGHNA and CDR2 YNFKEQ come from the germline V gene. Partial CDR3 DNA: TGCGCCAGCAGCCAAGATACAAATAGCAATCAGCCG. Translation gives CASSQDTNSNQP. The whole CDR3 reads CASSQDTNSNQPQYF.

Details on this clone: The read finishes 3 residues shy of the CDR3 end, and the germline J gene is used to complete it. This rearrangement joins TRBV20-1 to TRBJ2-7; 7 bases are shared with TRBD1. The V gene's germline CDR1 is DFQATT and CDR2 SNEGSKA (reference sequence). The CDR3 is 15 residues long. With V trimmed by 5 bases and J by 0 bases, 10 bases remained unmatched. CDR3 bases read: TGCAGTGCTGAGAACCGGGACAGTAGCTCCTACGAG. Translated, it gives CSAENRDSSSYE. The whole CDR3 reads CSAENRDSSSYEQYF.

A remark on this clone: Coverage ceases 3 residues before the CDR3 finishes, and the germline J gene fills in the end. The rearrangement uses TRBV5-1 and TRBJ1-5; D is perhaps TRBD1 (5 bases). V lost 7 bases, J lost 3 bases, and 17 bases lay in between. The CDR3 sequence is 15 residues long. The germline CDR1 and CDR2 sequences are SGHRS and YFSETQ. The CDR3: CASRTDGRVNQPQHF. The CDR3 DNA, read in part, is TGCGCCAGCCGTACGGATGGCAGGGTCAATCAGCCC. Together with reference TRBV5-1 and TRBJ1-5, the CDR3 gives the full variable domain: KAGVTQTPRYLIKTRGQQVTLSCSPISGHRSVSWYQQTPGQGLQFLFEYFSETQRNKGNFPGRFSGRQFSNSRSEMNVSTLELGDSALYLCASRTDGRVNQPQHFGDGTRLSIL.

Concerning this clone itself: Coverage ceases 3 residues before the CDR3 finishes, and the germline J gene fills in the end. The V call is TRBV9, the J call TRBJ2-1; TRBD2 agrees at 8 bases. V gave up 4 bases and J gave up 3 bases; unmatched junction bases: 12. The CDR3 totals 17 residues. Germline CDR1 is SGDLS and CDR2 is YYNGEE. The CDR3 sequence is CASSPRGAGVIYNEQFF. Partial CDR3 DNA: TGTGCCAGCAGCCCGAGAGGAGCGGGGGTAATCTACAATGAG.

On this clone itself: The CDR3 is cut off 3 residues early in the read; its end comes from the germline J gene. This chain joins TRBV6-1 and TRBJ1-4, with 9 bases fitting TRBD1. The V gene end was trimmed by 1 base and the J gene end by 6 bases; junction bases not matched to a gene: 3. Germline V gene lookup returns CDR1 MNHNS and CDR2 SASEGT. The CDR3 consists of 15 residues. CDR3 bases read: TGTGCCAGCAGTGAAGGAGGGACAGGGCATGAAAAA. It specifies CASSEGGTGHEK. In full, the CDR3 is CASSEGGTGHEKLFF.

Partial CDR3 DNA: TGTGCCAGCTTCCCCGGGACAGAGCTTTACACTGAA. Its translation: CASFPGTELYTE. The full-length CDR3 reads as CASFPGTELYTEAFF. V usage is TRBV18 and J usage is TRBJ1-1, with 7 bases lining up with TRBD1. The read falls 3 residues short of the CDR3 end, and the missing part is taken from the germline J gene. The germline CDR1 and CDR2 sequences are KGHSH and LQKENI. The CDR3 is made up of 15 amino acids. V lost 7 bases, J lost 3 bases, and 11 bases stayed unmatched.

As concerns this clone: The observed sequence ends 3 residues before the CDR3 terminus, with the missing tail filled in from the germline J gene. The chain uses TRBV19 and TRBJ1-1, with 11 nucleotides matching TRBD1. V lost 8 bases, J lost 1 base, and 3 bases stayed unmatched. Germline values: CDR1 LNHDA, CDR2 SQIVND (reference sequence). This CDR3 is 14 amino acids long. The chain's CDR3 is CASRDRGGNTEAFF. Partial CDR3 DNA: TGTGCCAGTCGGGACAGGGGGGGGAACACTGAA.

Of note for this clone: The read is 3 residues too short to cover the CDR3 end, so that end is filled in from the germline J gene. The chain employs TRBV30 and TRBJ2-5; 9 nucleotides align to TRBD1. After removal of 1 base from V and 7 bases from J, the junction contained 4 bases not matched to a gene. The CDR3 runs to 13 residues. Per germline, CDR1 GTSNPN and CDR2 SVGIG (reference sequence). CDR3 DNA (partial): TGTGCCTGGAGTGGGACAGGGGCAGGGACC. Protein sequence: CAWSGTGAGT. The complete CDR3 reads CAWSGTGAGTQYF.

A word on this clone: The read terminates 3 residues before the CDR3 end, so the remaining end is supplied by the germline J gene. This chain links TRBV5-1 with TRBJ1-1; D unclear. The CDR3 extends over 14 amino acids. Germline V gene sequence: CDR1 SGHRS, CDR2 YFSETQ. V lost 4 bases and J 0 bases, leaving 10 bases between the germline ends. The DNA read from the CDR3 is TGCGCCAGCAGCGCCGAGCCGCTGAACACTGAA. It translates to CASSAEPLNTE. The full CDR3 sequence reads CASSAEPLNTEAFF.

Comment on this clone: The CDR3 is cut off 3 residues early in the read; its end comes from the germline J gene. The chain couples TRBV5-1 to TRBJ2-3; D gene uncertain. Germline CDR1 and CDR2: SGHRS and YFSETQ. Trimming left V 4 bases short and J 2 bases short, with 14 bases between. CDR3 length: 15 residues. The sequenced CDR3 bases are TGCGCCAGCAGCCCGGTGATGCGAACCACAGATACG. Translating gives CASSPVMRTTDT. The whole CDR3 is CASSPVMRTTDTQYF.

For this clone: The CDR3 is cut off 3 residues early in the read; its end comes from the germline J gene. The chain links TRBV20-1 to TRBJ2-3, with D perhaps matching TRBD2 (6 bases). The length of the CDR3 is 15 residues. V dropped 0 bases and J dropped 2 bases, with 12 bases sitting between them. Looked up from germline, CDR1 is DFQATT and CDR2 is SNEGSKA (reference sequence). The CDR3 sequence is CSARDPRTTTDTQYF. Incomplete CDR3 DNA: TGCAGTGCTAGAGATCCGCGGACTACCACAGATACG.

Regarding this clone: The CDR3 end lies 3 residues beyond the end of the read and is filled in from the germline J gene. This chain joins TRBV7-8 and TRBJ1-4; D gene ambiguous. This CDR3 has 16 residues. CDR1 and CDR2 (germline): SGHVS, FQNEAQ. V was clipped by 1 base and J by 0 bases, with 9 bases between them. The CDR3 loop is CASSLGNIATNEKLFF. The part of the CDR3 DNA that was read is TGTGCCAGCAGCTTAGGAAACATTGCAACTAATGAAAAA.

CDR3 amino acids: CASSESIGGSYEQYF. The DNA read from the CDR3 is TGTGCCAGCAGTGAGTCAATCGGGGGTTCCTACGAG. The rearrangement joins TRBV2 to TRBJ2-7, with D possibly TRBD2 on 6 matching bases. The read is 3 residues too short to cover the CDR3 end, so that end is filled in from the germline J gene. CDR3 length: 15 amino acids. The germline gives CDR1 SNHLY, CDR2 FYNNEI. V was trimmed by 3 bases and J by 1 base, leaving 13 bases between them. Using reference TRBV2 and TRBJ2-7 for the parts outside the CDR3, the full variable domain is EPEVTQTPSHQVTQMGQEVILRCVPISNHLYFYWYRQILGQKVEFLVSFYNNEISEKSEIFDDQFSVERPDGSNFTLKIRSTKLEDSAMYFCASSESIGGSYEQYFGPGTRLTVT.

Details on this clone: The observed sequence ends 3 residues before the CDR3 terminus, with the missing tail filled in from the germline J gene. The gene calls are TRBV18 and TRBJ1-4, with D possibly matching TRBD1 (6 bases). The CDR3 is made up of 15 amino acids. The V end was cut by 1 base, the J end by 3 bases, with 9 bases between. Germline CDR1 and CDR2: KGHSH and LQKENI. The CDR3 bases that were read are TGTGCCAGCTCACCACTTCCAGGGGCTAATGAAAAA. Its protein product is CASSPLPGANEK. The full-length CDR3 reads as CASSPLPGANEKLFF.

Concerning this clone itself: Read coverage stops 3 residues before the CDR3 terminus; the germline J gene supplies the remainder. V usage is TRBV10-3 and J usage is TRBJ2-7; 7 positions agree with TRBD1. Germline loops: CDR1 ENHRY, CDR2 SYGVKD. The CDR3 consists of 14 residues. The V segment lost 3 bases and the J segment 3 bases; nucleotides outside the gene matches: 5. The covered CDR3 bases are TGTGCCATCAGTGATCGGGCAGGGGGCTACGAG. Its protein is CAISDRAGGYE. The full CDR3 reads CAISDRAGGYEQYF.

Note on this clone: The read falls 3 residues short of the CDR3 end, and the missing part is taken from the germline J gene. The genes are TRBV20-1 and TRBJ1-2; TRBD1 matches 8 bases. V trimming: 2 bases; J trimming: 5 bases; junction bases outside the gene matches: 13. The CDR3 has 16 residues. CDR1 DFQATT and CDR2 SNEGSKA come from the germline V gene (reference sequence). CDR3 in amino acids: CSARTGRDRYFYGYTF. The sequenced CDR3 bases are TGCAGTGCTAGAACGGGCCGGGACAGGTATTTTTATGGC.

As for this clone: The read falls 3 residues short of the CDR3 end, and the missing part is taken from the germline J gene. This rearrangement joins TRBV7-9 to TRBJ2-3; 11 bases line up with TRBD2. The CDR3 loop spans 15 amino acids. The germline V gene encodes CDR1 SEHNR and CDR2 FQNEAQ (reference sequence). The V gene end was trimmed by 6 bases and the J gene end by 6 bases; junction bases not matched to a gene: 8. The CDR3 loop reads CASRTSGGLTDTQYF. The DNA read from the CDR3 is TGTGCCAGCAGAACTAGCGGGGGATTAACGGATACG.

To note about this clone: The read is 3 residues too short to cover the CDR3 end, so that end is filled in from the germline J gene. The V and J genes are TRBV29-1 and TRBJ2-3, with D maybe TRBD1 (5 bases). V shed 4 bases and J shed 3 bases, with 11 bases lying between them. Germline assignment: CDR1 SQVTM and CDR2 ANQGSEA. The CDR3 loop spans 13 amino acids. The CDR3 here is CSVARAITDTQYF. The part of the CDR3 DNA that was read is TGCAGCGTTGCCAGGGCAATTACAGATACG.

The CDR3 sequence is CASSRREGGEQFF. The DNA read from the CDR3 is TGTGCCAGCAGCCGGCGGGAAGGCGGTGAG. The rearrangement links TRBV7-7 to TRBJ2-1; tentative D call: TRBD2 (6 bases). From the germline J gene comes the end of the CDR3, since the read stops 3 residues before it. The CDR3 extends over 13 amino acids. Germline V lookup: CDR1 SSHAT, CDR2 FNYEAQ (reference sequence). Trimming shortened V by 5 bases and J by 9 bases, and 14 bases separated the two germline ends.

To note about this clone: The CDR3 end falls 3 residues outside the read, so it is completed with the germline J gene. The chain uses TRBV16 and TRBJ2-3; 13 nucleotides line up with TRBD2. The V segment lost 0 bases and the J segment 5 bases; nucleotides outside the gene matches: 5. CDR1 KGHSY and CDR2 FQNENV come from the germline V gene. The CDR3 loop spans 17 amino acids. The CDR3: CASSQSGTSGIEDTQYF. The covered CDR3 bases are TGTGCCAGCAGCCAATCGGGGACTAGCGGGATAGAAGATACG.

Note on this clone: Read sequence stops 3 residues before the CDR3 end, and the germline J gene provides the missing end. V gene TRBV2 combines with J gene TRBJ2-4; D is perhaps TRBD1 (5 bases). Germline V lookup: CDR1 SNHLY, CDR2 FYNNEI. V was pared by 2 bases and J by 4 bases, with 9 bases between. The CDR3 runs 14 residues. The covered CDR3 bases are TGTGCCAGCAGTGAAAGGACAACTAAAAACATT. Its protein product is CASSERTTKNI. The CDR3 as a whole reads CASSERTTKNIQYF.

Worth noting for this clone: The read ends 3 residues shy of where the CDR3 ends; the end is completed using the germline J gene. V usage is TRBV10-2 and J usage is TRBJ2-3; 10 bases agree with TRBD1. The CDR3 is made up of 15 amino acids. Germline CDR1 reads WSHSY; CDR2 reads SAAADI. The V gene end was trimmed by 4 bases and the J gene end by 5 bases; junction bases not matched to a gene: 6. CDR3: CASSGRQGAIDTQYF. Incomplete CDR3 DNA: TGCGCCAGCAGTGGCAGACAGGGGGCAATAGATACG.

Of note for this clone: The observed sequence ends 3 residues before the CDR3 terminus, with the missing tail filled in from the germline J gene. This chain links TRBV7-9 with TRBJ2-4; tentative D call: TRBD2 (5 bases). The germline V gene encodes CDR1 SEHNR and CDR2 FQNEAQ (reference sequence). The CDR3 totals 13 residues. The CDR3 is CASSPDSRVGQYF. Incomplete CDR3 DNA: TGTGCCAGCAGCCCGGACTCAAGAGTTGGT.

As regards this clone: Read coverage stops 3 residues before the CDR3 terminus; the germline J gene supplies the remainder. This chain connects TRBV28 to TRBJ2-7, with TRBD2 matching over 9 bases. The junction had 4 bases not matched to a gene; V was cut back by 1 base and J by 3 bases. The germline gives CDR1 MDHEN, CDR2 SYDVKM. The CDR3 extends over 15 amino acids. The sequenced CDR3 bases are TGTGCCAGCAGTTTATATCATAGCGGGGGCTACGAG. Residues: CASSLYHSGGYE. The CDR3 reads in full as CASSLYHSGGYEQYF.

Of note for this clone: Read sequence stops 3 residues before the CDR3 end, and the germline J gene provides the missing end. The gene calls are TRBV2 and TRBJ2-3, with 9 nucleotides matching TRBD2. Germline CDR1 is SNHLY and CDR2 is FYNNEI. The CDR3 length is 14 residues. This CDR3 is CASTQGLAGETQYF. The DNA read from the CDR3 is TGTGCCAGCACTCAGGGACTAGCCGGGGAGACG.